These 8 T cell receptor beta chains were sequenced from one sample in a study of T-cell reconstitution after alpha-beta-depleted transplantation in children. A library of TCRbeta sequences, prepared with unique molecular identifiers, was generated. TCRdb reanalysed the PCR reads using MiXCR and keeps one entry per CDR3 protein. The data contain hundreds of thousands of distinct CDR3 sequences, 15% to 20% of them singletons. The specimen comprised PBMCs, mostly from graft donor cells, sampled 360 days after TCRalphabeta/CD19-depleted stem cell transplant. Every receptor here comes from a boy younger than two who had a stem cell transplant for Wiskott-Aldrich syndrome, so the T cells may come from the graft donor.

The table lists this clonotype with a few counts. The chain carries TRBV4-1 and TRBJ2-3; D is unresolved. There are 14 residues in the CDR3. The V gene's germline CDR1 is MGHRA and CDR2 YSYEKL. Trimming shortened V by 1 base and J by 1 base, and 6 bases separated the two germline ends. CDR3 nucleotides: TGCGCCAGCAGCCAAGGGGTCGGCACAGATACGCAGTATTTT. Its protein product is CASSQGVGTDTQYF.

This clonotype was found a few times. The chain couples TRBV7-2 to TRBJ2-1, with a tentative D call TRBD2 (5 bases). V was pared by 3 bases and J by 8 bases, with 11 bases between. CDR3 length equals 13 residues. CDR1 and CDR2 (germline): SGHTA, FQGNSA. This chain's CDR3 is CASSFDPGYEQFF. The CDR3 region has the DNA TGTGCCAGCAGCTTCGACCCGGGGTATGAGCAGTTCTTC.

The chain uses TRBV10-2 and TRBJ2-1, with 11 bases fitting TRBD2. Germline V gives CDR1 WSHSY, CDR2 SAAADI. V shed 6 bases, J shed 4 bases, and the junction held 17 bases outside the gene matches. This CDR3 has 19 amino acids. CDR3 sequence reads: CASRGDRLAGWQGYNEQFF. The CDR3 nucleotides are TGCGCCAGCAGGGGAGATCGACTAGCGGGATGGCAGGGATACAATGAGCAGTTCTTC.

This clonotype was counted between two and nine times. CDR3 bases: TGTGCCAGCAGTTACTCATTCAGGGTGAACACTGAAGCTTTCTTT. Translation gives CASSYSFRVNTEAFF. The gene calls are TRBV6-5 and TRBJ1-1; weak D call: TRBD1 (5 bases). The CDR3 runs to 15 residues. V dropped 0 bases and J dropped 0 bases, with 8 bases sitting between them. CDR1 is MNHEY and CDR2 is SVGAGI in the germline V gene.

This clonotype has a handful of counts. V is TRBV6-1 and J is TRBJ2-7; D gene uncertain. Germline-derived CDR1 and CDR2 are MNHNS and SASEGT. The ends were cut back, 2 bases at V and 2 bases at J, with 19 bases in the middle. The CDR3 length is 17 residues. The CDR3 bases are TGTGCCAGCAGTGAATCACGGGTTAACAGTTACCCCTACGAGCAGTACTTC. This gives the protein CASSESRVNSYPYEQYF.

CDR3 nucleotide sequence: TGTGCCAGCAGTTCCGGGACAGGGCGAGAGACCCAGTACTTC. It yields the protein CASSSGTGRETQYF. The V gene is TRBV12-3 or TRBV12-4, the J gene TRBJ2-5, with 9 positions matching TRBD1. The J segment lost 4 bases and the V segment lost 4 bases, leaving 4 bases of the junction unmatched. The CDR3 length is 14 residues.

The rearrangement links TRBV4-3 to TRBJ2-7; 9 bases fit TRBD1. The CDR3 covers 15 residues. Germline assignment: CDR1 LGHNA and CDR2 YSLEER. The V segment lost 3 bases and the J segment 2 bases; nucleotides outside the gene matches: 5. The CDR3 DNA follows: TGCGCCAGCAGCCACACGACAGGGGGGCCCTACGAGCAGTACTTC. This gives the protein CASSHTTGGPYEQYF.

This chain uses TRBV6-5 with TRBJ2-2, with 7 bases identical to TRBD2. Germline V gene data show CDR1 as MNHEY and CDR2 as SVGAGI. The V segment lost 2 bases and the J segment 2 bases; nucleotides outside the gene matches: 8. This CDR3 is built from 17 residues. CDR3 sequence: CASSYRFLAANTGELFF. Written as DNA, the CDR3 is TGTGCCAGCAGTTACAGGTTTCTAGCGGCTAACACCGGGGAGCTGTTTTTT.